The 31 T cell receptor beta chains below were found in one sample sequenced in a study of vaccination and CD4 T cells after COVID-19. Stated treatment: approximately nine-day PBMC culture with coronavirus spike peptide pools or control peptides (ViraFEST assay). Cultured CD4+ T cell DNA underwent sequencing with the Oncomine TCR Beta short-read assay. Using its own MiXCR run on the PCR reads, TCRdb lists one record per CDR3 protein. The table has tens of thousands of distinct CDR3 sequences, approximately 56% seen once. No antigens are known for them. The material sequenced was CD4+ T cells from blood, cultured in vitro. Receptor source: a human donor who had recovered from COVID-19.

This rearrangement joins TRBV6-5 to TRBJ1-1; D gene ambiguous. The CDR3 is 12 residues long. Between the trimmed V and J ends, which lost 0 bases and 5 bases, there was a span of 4 bases. The germline V gene encodes CDR1 MNHEY and CDR2 SVGAGI. The chain's CDR3 is CASSYSETEAFF. In nucleotides, the CDR3 is TGTGCCAGCAGTTACTCTGAGACTGAAGCTTTCTTT.

This clonotype is categorized as medium-sized. The rearrangement joins TRBV27 to TRBJ1-5; unclear D gene. The CDR3 has 12 residues. V lost 3 bases and J 4 bases, leaving 4 bases between the germline ends. Germline V CDR1 and CDR2: MNHEY, SMNVEV (reference sequence). The CDR3 nucleotides read TGTGCCAGCAGTTTCCTTAATCAGCCCCAGCATTTT. Protein product: CASSFLNQPQHF.

V is TRBV7-9 and J is TRBJ2-1; D is perhaps TRBD1 or TRBD2 (5 bases each). V shed 3 bases and J shed 6 bases, with 9 bases lying between them. CDR3 size: 13 residues. CDR1 is SEHNR and CDR2 is FQNEAQ in the germline V gene (reference sequence). CDR3 DNA: TGTGCCAGCAGCTTCTCAGGGAGCAATGAGCAGTTCTTC. Its translation is CASSFSGSNEQFF.

The chain joins TRBV12-3 or TRBV12-4 to TRBJ2-3; D gene ambiguous. With 6 bases removed from V and 0 bases from J, the gap between germline ends came to 19 bases. The CDR3 sequence is 17 residues long. The CDR3 protein is CASSGPNAETSTDTQYF. Here the CDR3 DNA reads TGTGCCAGCAGCGGACCCAACGCTGAGACTAGCACAGATACGCAGTATTTT.

V is TRBV30 and J is TRBJ1-5; D unresolved. This CDR3 region has 13 residues. Germline V gene sequence: CDR1 GTSNPN, CDR2 SVGIG (reference sequence). The V and J ends lost 0 bases and 0 bases respectively, with 3 bases between them. DNA for the CDR3: TGTGCCTGGAGTGTTAGTAGCAATCAGCCCCAGCATTTT. Its translation is CAWSVSSNQPQHF. The complete variable domain, with remaining parts taken from reference TRBV30 and TRBJ1-5, reads SQTIHQWPATLVQPVGSPLSLECTVEGTSNPNLYWYRQAAGRGLQLLFYSVGIGQISSEVPQNLSASRPQDRQFILSSKKLLLSDSGFYLCAWSVSSNQPQHFGDGTRLSIL.

This clonotype was detected only once. The chain combines TRBV6-1 with TRBJ2-7; D assignment may be TRBD1 or TRBD2 (6 bases each). Trimming pared 3 bases from V and 4 bases from J, leaving 16 bases between. The CDR3 consists of 15 residues. Per the germline V gene, CDR1 is MNHNS and CDR2 is SASEGT. CDR3 bases: TGTGCCAGCAGTGAGCAAGGGGGGATGGATTACGAGCAGTACTTC. The encoded protein is CASSEQGGMDYEQYF.

In its sample, this clonotype is large. The chain recombines TRBV28 with TRBJ2-5; 8 positions match TRBD2. With V trimmed by 6 bases and J by 5 bases, 14 bases remained unmatched. CDR3 length: 16 amino acids. Germline V CDR1 and CDR2: MDHEN, SYDVKM. The CDR3 reads CASRMGAGAGWETQYF. CDR3 DNA sequence: TGTGCCAGCAGGATGGGAGCGGGAGCGGGGTGGGAGACCCAGTACTTC.

This clonotype occurred once. This chain connects TRBV15 to TRBJ2-3; no clear D gene. The CDR3 runs 12 residues. The ends were cut back, 0 bases at V and 6 bases at J, with 4 bases in the middle. Germline assignment: CDR1 LNHNV and CDR2 YYDKDF (reference sequence). The CDR3, as DNA: TGTGCCACCAGCAGAGATCGTGATACGCAGTATTTT. This gives the protein CATSRDRDTQYF. The variable domain in full, completed from reference TRBV15 and TRBJ2-3, reads DAMVIQNPRYQVTQFGKPVTLSCSQTLNHNVMYWYQQKSSQAPKLLFHYYDKDFNNEADTPDNFQSRRPNTSFCFLDIRSPGLGDTAMYLCATSRDRDTQYFGPGTRLTVL.

The sample holds a few counts of this clonotype. The J gene is TRBJ1-2, the V gene TRBV20-1; D is perhaps TRBD1 (6 bases). The germline V and J ends were trimmed by 7 bases and 4 bases, with 25 bases remaining between them. This CDR3 is built from 16 residues. Germline V CDR1 and CDR2: DFQATT, SNEGSKA (reference sequence). The DNA for the CDR3 is TGCAGTGTTGAAGCGGTGGGGACAAGGGACCTCTATGGCTACACCTTC. This sequence encodes CSVEAVGTRDLYGYTF.

The CDR3 here is CASSYRTSGTKTNTGELFF. The CDR3 DNA reads as TGTGCCAGCAGTTACCGGACTAGCGGGACTAAAACGAACACCGGGGAGCTGTTTTTT. The chain recombines TRBV6-5 with TRBJ2-2; 12 bases align to TRBD2. The CDR3 has 19 residues. V trimming: 2 bases; J trimming: 0 bases; junction bases outside the gene matches: 7. Per germline, CDR1 MNHEY and CDR2 SVGAGI.

The rearrangement joins TRBV20-1 to TRBJ2-3; a weak D match, TRBD2 (6 bases). The V and J ends lost 5 bases and 2 bases respectively, with 20 bases between them. Germline CDR1 is DFQATT and CDR2 is SNEGSKA (reference sequence). The CDR3 is 16 amino acids. CDR3 bases: TGCAGTGCTGTAAATAAGAAGCGGAGGGACACAGATACGCAGTATTTT. This gives the protein CSAVNKKRRDTDTQYF.

This clonotype was counted only a few times. V is TRBV7-2 and J is TRBJ1-5; D not certain. CDR1 is SGHTA, CDR2 FQGNSA, per germline. The CDR3 loop spans 15 amino acids. Deletions cut 7 bases from V and 1 base from J, with 14 bases between. CDR3: CASTQLGISNQPQHF. The CDR3, as DNA: TGTGCCAGCACCCAGCTGGGGATAAGCAATCAGCCCCAGCATTTT.

The chain is built from TRBV7-3 and TRBJ2-1; 12 nucleotides agree with TRBD2. V dropped 5 bases and J dropped 3; count of bases not matched to a gene: 5. The CDR3 sequence is 16 residues long. Germline assignment: CDR1 SGHTA and CDR2 FQGTGA. The CDR3 here is CASSRTSGTGYNEQFF. The CDR3 region has the DNA TGTGCCAGCAGCCGGACTAGCGGGACAGGCTACAATGAGCAGTTCTTC.

This clonotype was observed a handful of times. The chain has TRBV7-2 and TRBJ2-5; D might be TRBD1 or TRBD2, each matching 6 bases. Trimming shortened V by 8 bases and J by 2 bases, and 12 bases separated the two germline ends. Germline V gene lookup returns CDR1 SGHTA and CDR2 FQGNSA. This CDR3 region has 13 residues. The CDR3 region is CASCRGGQETQYF. CDR3 coding DNA: TGTGCCAGCTGCAGGGGAGGACAAGAGACCCAGTACTTC.

This CDR3 reads CASSTMSNQPQHF. The DNA of the CDR3 is TGTGCCAGTAGTACCATGAGCAATCAGCCCCAGCATTTT. The chain has TRBV19 and TRBJ1-5, with no clear D. Germline loops: CDR1 LNHDA, CDR2 SQIVND (reference sequence). The CDR3 totals 13 residues. The germline V and J ends were trimmed by 4 bases and 1 base, with 5 bases remaining between them.

This clonotype was counted a few times. This chain connects TRBV21-1 to TRBJ1-6. TRBV21-1 is described as a pseudogene. The CDR3 contains 16 residues. The CDR3 region is CASSKVCSLQPSPLHF. The CDR3 bases are TGTGCCAGCAGCAAAGTTTGTTCCTTGCAACCTTCACCCCTCCACTTT.

V and J are TRBV20-1 and TRBJ2-3, with D tentatively TRBD2 (6 bases). Trimming took off 2 bases at V and 5 bases at J, with 17 bases between the two ends. The CDR3 spans 15 residues. In germline, CDR1 is DFQATT, CDR2 SNEGSKA (reference sequence). CDR3 sequence: CSARPLSGDLDTQYF. In DNA form, the CDR3 reads TGCAGTGCTAGACCCCTTTCGGGAGACCTAGATACGCAGTATTTT.

The chain is built from TRBV6-1 and TRBJ2-2; no clear D. The V end was cut by 8 bases, the J end by 8 bases, with 9 bases between. This CDR3 is built from 11 residues. Germline-derived CDR1 and CDR2 are MNHNS and SASEGT. The CDR3 DNA reads TGTGCCAGCTCCCAGGCGGGGGAGCTGTTTTTT. Translated: CASSQAGELFF.

The chain is built from TRBV11-2 and TRBJ2-5; D may be TRBD1 or TRBD2 (5 bases each). Germline V gene data show CDR1 as SGHAT and CDR2 as FQNNGV. CDR3 length: 13 amino acids. Trimming cost V 5 bases and J 5 bases, with 12 bases left between them. The chain's CDR3 is CASSADRGETQYF. Here the CDR3 DNA reads TGTGCCAGCAGCGCGGACCGGGGCGAGACCCAGTACTTC.

The chain recombines TRBV19 with TRBJ1-1; 8 bases fit TRBD1. This CDR3 is 13 amino acids long. The germline V gene has CDR1 LNHDA and CDR2 SQIVND (reference sequence). The trim removed 6 bases at V and 2 bases at J, leaving 2 bases unmatched. The CDR3 coding sequence is TGTGCCAGTAGGGACAGGGTAAACACTGAAGCTTTCTTT. It codes for CASRDRVNTEAFF. Together with reference TRBV19 and TRBJ1-1, the CDR3 gives the full variable domain: DGGITQSPKYLFRKEGQNVTLSCEQNLNHDAMYWYRQDPGQGLRLIYYSQIVNDFQKGDIAEGYSVSREKKESFPLTVTSAQKNPTAFYLCASRDRVNTEAFFGQGTRLTVV.

The chain joins TRBV20-1 to TRBJ1-3; D gene uncertain. V was pared by 6 bases and J by 4 bases, with 10 bases between. CDR1 is DFQATT, CDR2 SNEGSKA, per germline (reference sequence). There are 12 residues in the CDR3. CDR3 DNA: TGCAGTGCCCCGGAAAGGGGAAACACCATATATTTT. Translated: CSAPERGNTIYF.

The rearrangement uses TRBV20-1 and TRBJ1-3, with D perhaps TRBD1 (5 bases). Looked up from germline, CDR1 is DFQATT and CDR2 is SNEGSKA (reference sequence). V shed 0 bases and J shed 4 bases, with 13 bases lying between them. The CDR3 has 15 amino acids. CDR3: CSARDGGGPGNTIYF. The CDR3 bases are TGCAGTGCTAGAGATGGTGGGGGTCCGGGAAACACCATATATTTT.

This chain links TRBV24-1 with TRBJ1-3; perhaps TRBD1 as D (5 bases). The ends were cut back, 7 bases at V and 3 bases at J, with 12 bases in the middle. The CDR3 has 14 amino acids. The germline CDR1 and CDR2 sequences are KGHDR and SFDVKD. CDR3 DNA sequence: TGTGCCACCAGAGTCCAGGGATTTGGAAACACCATATATTTT. This codes for CATRVQGFGNTIYF.

The rearrangement joins TRBV28 to TRBJ2-1; 8 nucleotides align to TRBD1. The CDR3 is made up of 15 amino acids. V lost 2 bases and J lost 7; bases outside the gene matches: 7. Germline V gives CDR1 MDHEN, CDR2 SYDVKM. The CDR3 region has the DNA TGTGCCAGCAGTTTACGACCAGGGGGCTTGAATGAGCAGTTCTTC. Its protein product is CASSLRPGGLNEQFF.

The chain couples TRBV6-5 to TRBJ1-2; 7 bases agree with TRBD1. The CDR3 has 15 amino acids. Germline V gene sequence: CDR1 MNHEY, CDR2 SVGAGI. V trimming: 4 bases; J trimming: 4 bases; junction bases outside the gene matches: 9. The CDR3 DNA follows: TGTGCCAGCAGTTCCCGGACGGGACAGTTCTATGGCTACACCTTC. This sequence encodes CASSSRTGQFYGYTF.

The chain recombines TRBV7-2 with TRBJ1-1; unclear D gene. Germline V gives CDR1 SGHTA, CDR2 FQGNSA. Trimming stripped 2 bases from V and 0 bases from J, with 10 bases between. This CDR3 spans 15 amino acids. The CDR3 nucleotides are TGTGCCAGCAGCTTATTACGGACGATGAACACTGAAGCTTTCTTT. Translation gives CASSLLRTMNTEAFF.

The chain carries TRBV6-1 and TRBJ1-1, with D perhaps TRBD1 (6 bases). The CDR3 extends over 12 amino acids. Trimming took 8 bases from V and 7 from J, leaving 14 bases between them. Germline V gene sequence: CDR1 MNHNS, CDR2 SASEGT. The chain's CDR3 is CASPNLGHEAFF. CDR3 nucleotides: TGTGCCAGCCCAAACCTGGGACATGAAGCTTTCTTT.

This clonotype has just one count. V and J are TRBV11-2 and TRBJ1-2, with D perhaps TRBD1 (6 bases). The CDR3 has 17 amino acids. The germline V gene has CDR1 SGHAT and CDR2 FQNNGV. Trimming pared 1 base from V and 0 bases from J, leaving 15 bases between. CDR3 in DNA: TGTGCCAGCAGCTTAGCCGACCACGGGACAACTAACTATGGCTACACCTTC. It is translated as CASSLADHGTTNYGYTF.

DNA of the CDR3: TGTGCCAGCAGTTTTCGGGGGTTATCCTACGAGCAGTACTTC. Translation: CASSFRGLSYEQYF. The rearrangement uses TRBV28 and TRBJ2-7, with D perhaps TRBD2 (6 bases). CDR3 length equals 14 residues. CDR1 and CDR2 from the germline V gene are MDHEN and SYDVKM. Trimming stripped 3 bases from V and 1 base from J, with 10 bases between.

The rearrangement uses TRBV19 and TRBJ1-5; 7 bases match TRBD1. J was trimmed by 5 bases and V by 3 bases; bases with no gene match: 1. CDR3 size: 13 residues. From germline, CDR1 is LNHDA and CDR2 SQIVND (reference sequence). The chain's CDR3 is CASSITGDQPQHF. CDR3 nucleotide sequence: TGTGCCAGTAGTATTACAGGGGATCAGCCCCAGCATTTT.

The sample holds one count of this clonotype. J is TRBJ2-7 and V is TRBV28, with D uncertain. Looked up from germline, CDR1 is MDHEN and CDR2 is SYDVKM. This CDR3 is built from 13 residues. V was trimmed by 9 bases and J by 4 bases, leaving 16 bases between them. CDR3 region: CASKVGPQYEQYF. CDR3 coding DNA: TGTGCCAGTAAAGTCGGGCCACAATACGAGCAGTACTTC.